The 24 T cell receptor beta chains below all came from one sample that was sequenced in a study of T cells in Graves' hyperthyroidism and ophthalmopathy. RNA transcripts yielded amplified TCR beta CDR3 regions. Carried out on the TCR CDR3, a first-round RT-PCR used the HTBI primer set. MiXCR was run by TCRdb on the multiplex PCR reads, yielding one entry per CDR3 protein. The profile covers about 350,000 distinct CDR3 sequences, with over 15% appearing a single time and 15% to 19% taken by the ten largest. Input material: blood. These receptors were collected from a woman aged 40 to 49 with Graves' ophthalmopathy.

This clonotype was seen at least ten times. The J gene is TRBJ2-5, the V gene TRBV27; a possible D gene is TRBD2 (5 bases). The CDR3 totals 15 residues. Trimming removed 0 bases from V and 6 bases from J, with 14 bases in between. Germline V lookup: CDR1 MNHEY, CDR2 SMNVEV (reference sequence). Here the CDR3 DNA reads TGTGCCAGCAGTTTATCGAGTGGTAGCGTAAAGACCCAGTACTTC. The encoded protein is CASSLSSGSVKTQYF.

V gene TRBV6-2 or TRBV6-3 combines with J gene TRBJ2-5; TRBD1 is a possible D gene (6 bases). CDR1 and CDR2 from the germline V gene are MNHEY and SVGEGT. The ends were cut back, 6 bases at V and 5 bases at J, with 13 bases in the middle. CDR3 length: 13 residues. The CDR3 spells CASSRDIEETQYF. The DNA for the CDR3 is TGTGCCAGCAGCCGGGACATCGAGGAGACCCAGTACTTC.

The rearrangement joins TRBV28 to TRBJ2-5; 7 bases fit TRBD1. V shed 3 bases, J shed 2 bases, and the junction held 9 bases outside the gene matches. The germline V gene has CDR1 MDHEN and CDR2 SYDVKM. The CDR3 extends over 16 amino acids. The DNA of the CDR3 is TGTGCCAGCAGTTTCCACCGCCTGACAGGGCAAGAGACCCAGTACTTC. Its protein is CASSFHRLTGQETQYF. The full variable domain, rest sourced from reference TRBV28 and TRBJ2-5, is DVKVTQSSRYLVKRTGEKVFLECVQDMDHENMFWYRQDPGLGLRLIYFSYDVKMKEKGDIPEGYSVSREKKERFSLILESASTNQTSMYLCASSFHRLTGQETQYFGPGTRLLVL.

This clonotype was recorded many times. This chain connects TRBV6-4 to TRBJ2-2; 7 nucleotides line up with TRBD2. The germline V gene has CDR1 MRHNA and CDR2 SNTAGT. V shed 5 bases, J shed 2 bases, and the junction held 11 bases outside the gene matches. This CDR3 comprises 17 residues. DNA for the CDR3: TGTGCCAGCAGTCCACCCGTCGCGGGAGTCAACACCGGGGAGCTGTTTTTT. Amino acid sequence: CASSPPVAGVNTGELFF.

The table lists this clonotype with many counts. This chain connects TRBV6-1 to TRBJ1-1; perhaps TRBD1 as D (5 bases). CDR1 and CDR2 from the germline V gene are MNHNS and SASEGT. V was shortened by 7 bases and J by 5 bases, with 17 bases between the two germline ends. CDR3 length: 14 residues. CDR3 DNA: TGTGCCAGCACCCCATCGGGGGTGGGTACTGAAGCTTTCTTT. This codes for CASTPSGVGTEAFF.

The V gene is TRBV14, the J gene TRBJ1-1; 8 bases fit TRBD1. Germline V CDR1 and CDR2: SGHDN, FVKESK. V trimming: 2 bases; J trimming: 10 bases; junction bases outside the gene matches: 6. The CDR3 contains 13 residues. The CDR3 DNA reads TGTGCCAGCAGCCAAACGCAGGGGGCGGGAGCTTTCTTT. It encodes CASSQTQGAGAFF.

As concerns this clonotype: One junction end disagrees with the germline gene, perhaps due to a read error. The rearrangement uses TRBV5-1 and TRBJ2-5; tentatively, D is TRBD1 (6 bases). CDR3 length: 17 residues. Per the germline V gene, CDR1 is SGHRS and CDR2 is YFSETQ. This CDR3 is CASSLETWTERQETLYF. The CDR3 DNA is TGCGCCAGCAGCTTGGAAACATGGACAGAAAGACAAGAGACCCTGTACTTC.

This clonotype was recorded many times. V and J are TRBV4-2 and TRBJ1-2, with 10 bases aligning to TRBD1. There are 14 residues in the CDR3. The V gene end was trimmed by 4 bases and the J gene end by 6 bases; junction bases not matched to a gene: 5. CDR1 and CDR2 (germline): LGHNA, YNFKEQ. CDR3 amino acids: CASSRSTGGDGYTF. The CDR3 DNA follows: TGTGCCAGCAGCCGCTCGACAGGGGGCGATGGCTACACCTTC.

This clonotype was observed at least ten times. CDR3 region: CASSLYMVMNTEAFF. The CDR3 DNA follows: TGTGCCAGCAGTTTATATATGGTGATGAACACTGAAGCTTTCTTT. V and J are TRBV28 and TRBJ1-1, with D hard to call. The V end lost 1 base, the J end lost 0 bases, and 9 bases lay between the germline ends. Looked up from germline, CDR1 is MDHEN and CDR2 is SYDVKM. CDR3 size: 15 residues.

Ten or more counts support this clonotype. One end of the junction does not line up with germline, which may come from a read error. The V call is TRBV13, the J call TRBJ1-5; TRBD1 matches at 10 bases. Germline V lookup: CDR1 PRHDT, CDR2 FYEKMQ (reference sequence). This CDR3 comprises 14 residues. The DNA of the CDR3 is TGTGCCAGCAGCCTAGGGACAGGGGTAAAGCCCCAGCATTTT. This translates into CASSLGTGVKPQHF.

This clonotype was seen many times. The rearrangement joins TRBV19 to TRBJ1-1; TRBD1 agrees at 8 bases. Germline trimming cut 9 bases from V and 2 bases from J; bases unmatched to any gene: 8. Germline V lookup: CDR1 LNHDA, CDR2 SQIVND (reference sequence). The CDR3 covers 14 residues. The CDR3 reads CASGEGQANTEAFF. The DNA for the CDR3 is TGTGCCAGCGGTGAGGGACAGGCTAACACTGAAGCTTTCTTT.

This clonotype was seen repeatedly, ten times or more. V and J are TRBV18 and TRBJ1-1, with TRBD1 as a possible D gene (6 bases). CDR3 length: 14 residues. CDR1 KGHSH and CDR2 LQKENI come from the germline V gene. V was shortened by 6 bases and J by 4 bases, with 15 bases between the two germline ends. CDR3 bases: TGTGCCAGCTCCCCTGGACAGCAAGTCACTGAAGCTTTCTTT. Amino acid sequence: CASSPGQQVTEAFF.

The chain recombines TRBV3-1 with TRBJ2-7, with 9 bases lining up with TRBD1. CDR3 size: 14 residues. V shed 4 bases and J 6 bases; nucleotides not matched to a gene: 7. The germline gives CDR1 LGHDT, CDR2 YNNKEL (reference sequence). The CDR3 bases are TGTGCCAGCAGCCCTTCGGGACAGGGTGGCGAGCAGTACTTC. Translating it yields CASSPSGQGGEQYF.

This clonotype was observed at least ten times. CDR3 DNA: TGCAGCGTTGGCGGTAGTCCCTACGAGCAGTACTTC. Protein: CSVGGSPYEQYF. The chain couples TRBV29-1 to TRBJ2-7; D call uncertain. Germline lookup yields CDR1 SQVTM and CDR2 ANQGSEA. The V end lost 4 bases, the J end lost 2 bases, and 9 bases lay between the germline ends. The CDR3 runs 12 residues.

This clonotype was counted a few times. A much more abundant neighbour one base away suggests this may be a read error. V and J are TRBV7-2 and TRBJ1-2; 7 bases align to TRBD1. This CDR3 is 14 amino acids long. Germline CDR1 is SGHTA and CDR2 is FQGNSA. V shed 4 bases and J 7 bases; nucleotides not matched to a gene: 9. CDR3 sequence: CASSWKTGPIGYTF. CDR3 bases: TGTGCCAGCAGCTGGAAGACAGGGCCGATTGGCTACACCTTC.

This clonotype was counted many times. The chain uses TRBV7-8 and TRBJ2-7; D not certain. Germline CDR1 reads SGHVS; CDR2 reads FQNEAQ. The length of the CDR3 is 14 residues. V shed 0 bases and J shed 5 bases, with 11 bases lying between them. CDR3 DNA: TGTGCCAGCAGCTTAGCAAACGAGTTCCACGAGCAGTACTTC. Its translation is CASSLANEFHEQYF.

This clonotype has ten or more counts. CDR3: CASSEWDSTYEQYF. The CDR3 region has the DNA TGTGCCAGCAGTGAGTGGGACAGTACCTACGAGCAGTACTTC. The V call is TRBV6-1, the J call TRBJ2-7; 7 bases line up with TRBD1. The CDR3 totals 14 residues. V dropped 3 bases and J dropped 2; count of bases not matched to a gene: 4. Germline V gene lookup returns CDR1 MNHNS and CDR2 SASEGT.

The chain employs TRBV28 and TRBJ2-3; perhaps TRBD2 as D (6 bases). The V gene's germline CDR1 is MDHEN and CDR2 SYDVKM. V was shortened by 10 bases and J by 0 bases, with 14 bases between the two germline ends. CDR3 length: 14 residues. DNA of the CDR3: TGTGCCACCGGGAGCGGACCTAGCACAGATACGCAGTATTTT. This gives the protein CATGSGPSTDTQYF.

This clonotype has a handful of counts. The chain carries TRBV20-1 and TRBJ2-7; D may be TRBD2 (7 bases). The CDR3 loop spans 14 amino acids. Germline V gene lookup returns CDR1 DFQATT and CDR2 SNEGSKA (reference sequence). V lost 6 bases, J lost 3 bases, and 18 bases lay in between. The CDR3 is CSARGGGDDYEQYF. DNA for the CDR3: TGCAGTGCGAGGGGGGGGGGAGACGACTACGAGCAGTACTTC.

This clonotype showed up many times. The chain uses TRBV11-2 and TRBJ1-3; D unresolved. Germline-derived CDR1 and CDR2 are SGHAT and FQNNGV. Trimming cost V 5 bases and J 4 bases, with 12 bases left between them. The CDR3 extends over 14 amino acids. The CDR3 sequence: CASSPFGLGNTIYF. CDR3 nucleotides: TGTGCCAGCAGCCCGTTCGGCCTCGGAAACACCATATATTTT. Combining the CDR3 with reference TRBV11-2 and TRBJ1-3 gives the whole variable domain EAGVAQSPRYKIIEKRQSVAFWCNPISGHATLYWYQQILGQGPKLLIQFQNNGVVDDSQLPKDRFSAERLKGVDSTLKIQPAKLEDSAVYLCASSPFGLGNTIYFGEGSWLTVV.

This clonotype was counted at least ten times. CDR3 residues: CASSQTRGAGELFF. In nucleotides, the CDR3 is TGTGCCAGCAGTCAGACTCGTGGGGCCGGGGAGCTGTTTTTT. The V call is TRBV6-2 or TRBV6-3, the J call TRBJ2-2; D not resolved. This CDR3 has 14 residues. The germline CDR1 and CDR2 sequences are MNHEY and SVGEGT. The V end was cut by 5 bases, the J end by 6 bases, with 13 bases between.

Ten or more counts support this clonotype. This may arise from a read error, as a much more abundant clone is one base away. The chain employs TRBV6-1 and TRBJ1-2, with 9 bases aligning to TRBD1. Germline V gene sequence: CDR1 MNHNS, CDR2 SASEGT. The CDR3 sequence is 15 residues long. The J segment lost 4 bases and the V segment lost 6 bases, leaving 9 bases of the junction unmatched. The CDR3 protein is CASSERGQGGYGYTF. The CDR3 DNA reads TGTGCCAGCAGCGAAAGGGGACAGGGTGGCTATGGCTACACCTTC.

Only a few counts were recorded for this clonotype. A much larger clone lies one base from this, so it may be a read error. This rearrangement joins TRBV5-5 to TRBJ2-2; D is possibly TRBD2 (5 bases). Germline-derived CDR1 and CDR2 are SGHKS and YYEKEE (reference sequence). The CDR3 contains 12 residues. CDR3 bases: TGTGCCAGCAGCGTAGTTACCGGGAAGCTGTTTTTT. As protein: CASSVVTGKLFF.

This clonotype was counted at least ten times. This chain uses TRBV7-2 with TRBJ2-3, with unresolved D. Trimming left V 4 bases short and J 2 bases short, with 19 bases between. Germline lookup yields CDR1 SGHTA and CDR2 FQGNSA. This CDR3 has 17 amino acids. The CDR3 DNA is TGTGCCAGCAGCTCCACCCAGACATTTATGTTCACAGATACGCAGTATTTT. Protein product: CASSSTQTFMFTDTQYF.